The 25 T cell receptor beta chains below come from one sample, sequenced in a study of blood T cell repertoires in COVID-19. Profiled with immunoSEQ multiplex PCR; TCRdb holds only in-frame clones, not every one. The sample has approximately 350,000 clones; roughly 90% are singletons. Input material: peripheral blood. All receptors derive from a woman aged 70-85 years with COVID-19, enrolled during active disease.

This clone is a singleton in its sample. This rearrangement joins TRBV23-1 to TRBJ2-3; 9 nucleotides align to TRBD1. TRBV23-1 has ORF status, its function being uncertain. CDR3 length: 17 amino acids. J was trimmed by 2 bases and V by 7 bases; bases with no gene match: 13. CDR3 DNA: TGCGCCAGCACCACAGCCCACAGGGGGCGCATCACAGATACGCAGTATTTT. This translates into CASTTAHRGRITDTQYF.

CDR3 DNA sequence: TGCAGCGTCCACCGCCGGGACAAGGGATCTGGCTACACCTTC. Residues: CSVHRRDKGSGYTF. The chain is built from TRBV29-1 and TRBJ1-2; D is possibly TRBD1 (6 bases). From germline, CDR1 is SQVTM and CDR2 ANQGSEA. The V end was cut by 6 bases, the J end by 7 bases, with 21 bases between. CDR3 length: 14 amino acids.

This chain links TRBV5-1 with TRBJ1-1, with D possibly TRBD1 on 6 matching bases. V gave up 0 bases and J gave up 4 bases, with 13 bases separating them. Germline CDR1 reads SGHRS; CDR2 reads YFSETQ. The CDR3 sequence is 15 residues long. The CDR3 spells CASSLAPGQSTEAFF. CDR3 nucleotide sequence: TGCGCCAGCAGCTTGGCCCCTGGACAGTCCACTGAAGCTTTCTTT.

The chain links TRBV29-1 to TRBJ1-2; maybe TRBD1 (6 bases). Germline values: CDR1 SQVTM, CDR2 ANQGSEA. The CDR3 is 13 residues long. The V gene lost 4 bases and the J gene lost 5 bases, with 14 bases spanning the gap. This CDR3 is CSVVEDSYYGYTF. CDR3 coding DNA: TGCAGCGTTGTAGAGGACAGTTATTATGGCTACACCTTC.

The V and J genes are TRBV21-1 and TRBJ1-5; the table's D call, TRBD1, has no DNA check behind it. TRBV21-1 is recorded as a pseudogene. This CDR3 is 16 amino acids long. The CDR3 reads CASSNENRGCNQPQHF. The CDR3 nucleotides are TGTGCCAGCAGCAACGAAAACAGGGGGTGCAATCAGCCCCAGCATTTT.

The chain employs TRBV30 and TRBJ2-2, with TRBD1 matching 8 bases. CDR3 size: 14 residues. The J segment lost 1 base and the V segment lost 3 bases, leaving 1 base of the junction unmatched. Germline CDR1 and CDR2: GTSNPN and SVGIG (reference sequence). The CDR3 here is CAWRGTGNTGELFF. In DNA, the CDR3 is TGTGCCTGGAGGGGGACAGGGAACACCGGGGAGCTGTTTTTT.

V is TRBV4-1 and J is TRBJ2-5; 8 positions agree with TRBD2. The V and J ends lost 4 bases and 5 bases, in that order; junction bases with no gene match: 12. CDR1 and CDR2 (germline): MGHRA, YSYEKL. The CDR3 is made up of 16 amino acids. DNA of the CDR3: TGCGCCAGCAGCCGTTTTTACGGGGGGGCCGGGGAGACCCAGTACTTC. Translating it yields CASSRFYGGAGETQYF.

The chain employs TRBV27 and TRBJ1-5; possible D gene TRBD1, 5 bases. CDR3 size: 15 residues. Looked up from germline, CDR1 is MNHEY and CDR2 is SMNVEV (reference sequence). Trimming left V 4 bases short and J 0 bases short, with 10 bases between. In nucleotides, the CDR3 is TGTGCCAGCAGTTCGACAGAATATAGCAATCAGCCCCAGCATTTT. Its translation: CASSSTEYSNQPQHF.

J is TRBJ1-1 and V is TRBV19; tentatively, D is TRBD1 (5 bases). This CDR3 is built from 13 residues. Trimming pared 5 bases from V and 8 bases from J, leaving 15 bases between. Per germline, CDR1 LNHDA and CDR2 SQIVND (reference sequence). CDR3 in DNA: TGTGCCAGTAGTCAGGGCATTGCGGCAGAAGCTTTCTTT. This codes for CASSQGIAAEAFF.

For the CDR3, the DNA is TGTGCCAGCAGCTTTGACTTTTCCTATCAGCCCCAGCATTTT. Encoded protein: CASSFDFSYQPQHF. The chain recombines TRBV5-8 with TRBJ1-5; D remains unclear. Germline V gene lookup returns CDR1 SGHTS and CDR2 YDEGEE. With 2 bases removed from V and 5 bases from J, the gap between germline ends came to 11 bases. The CDR3 totals 14 residues.

V usage is TRBV24-1 and J usage is TRBJ2-2; D may be TRBD1 (5 bases). Germline CDR1 KGHDR, CDR2 SFDVKD. Trimming took off 3 bases at V and 7 bases at J, with 11 bases between the two ends. This CDR3 has 14 residues. CDR3 DNA sequence: TGTGCCACCAGTGATCCCGCAGACAGCGGGGAGCTGTTTTTT. It is translated as CATSDPADSGELFF.

V usage is TRBV9 and J usage is TRBJ1-3, with 12 bases aligning to TRBD1. With V trimmed by 3 bases and J by 4 bases, 8 bases remained unmatched. Germline assignment: CDR1 SGDLS and CDR2 YYNGEE. The CDR3 length is 17 residues. CDR3 sequence (DNA): TGTGCCAGCAGCGCGGCCGGGACAGGGGGCTCGGGAAACACCATATATTTT. Translation gives CASSAAGTGGSGNTIYF.

The J gene is TRBJ2-1, the V gene TRBV24-1, with 9 bases lining up with TRBD1. J gave up 10 bases and V 0 bases, and 6 bases lay outside the gene matches. The germline V gene encodes CDR1 KGHDR and CDR2 SFDVKD. This CDR3 has 15 amino acids. For the CDR3, the DNA is TGTGCCACCAGTGATTTGCGTCTGGACAGGGGCGAGCAGTTCTTC. Amino acids: CATSDLRLDRGEQFF.

The V gene is TRBV30, the J gene TRBJ1-5; no clear D gene. The CDR3 has 13 amino acids. CDR1 is GTSNPN and CDR2 is SVGIG in the germline V gene (reference sequence). The ends were cut back, 3 bases at V and 6 bases at J, with 12 bases in the middle. The DNA for the CDR3 is TGTGCCTGGAGCGACCGGGGTGCTCAGCCCCAGCATTTT. Its protein is CAWSDRGAQPQHF. Combining the CDR3 with reference TRBV30 and TRBJ1-5 gives the whole variable domain SQTIHQWPATLVQPVGSPLSLECTVEGTSNPNLYWYRQAAGRGLQLLFYSVGIGQISSEVPQNLSASRPQDRQFILSSKKLLLSDSGFYLCAWSDRGAQPQHFGDGTRLSIL.

The chain has TRBV7-3 and TRBJ2-3; 7 nucleotides align to TRBD2. Germline trimming cut 0 bases from V and 5 bases from J; bases unmatched to any gene: 5. Looked up from germline, CDR1 is SGHTA and CDR2 is FQGTGA. The CDR3 totals 15 residues. In DNA form, the CDR3 reads TGTGCCAGCAGCTTAACCGGACTAGAGGGAGATACGCAGTATTTT. Its protein product is CASSLTGLEGDTQYF.

In this sample, this clone turned up once. The chain has TRBV21-1 and TRBJ1-3; the table's D call, TRBD1, has no DNA check behind it. TRBV21-1 is shown as a pseudogene. CDR3 size: 15 residues. This CDR3 reads CASGVQGKTGNTIYF. Written as DNA, the CDR3 is TGTGCCAGCGGGGTACAGGGAAAAACTGGAAACACCATATATTTT.

This clone was seen a handful of times. The rearrangement joins TRBV28 to TRBJ1-2; TRBD1 matches 11 bases. This CDR3 comprises 14 residues. The J segment lost 2 bases and the V segment lost 6 bases, leaving 2 bases of the junction unmatched. Germline lookup yields CDR1 MDHEN and CDR2 SYDVKM. In nucleotides, the CDR3 is TGTGCCAGCAGAGGGACAGGGGGGAACTATGGCTACACCTTC. Residues: CASRGTGGNYGYTF.

Points on this clone: Other DNA variants within this sample encode the same CDR3. The V call is TRBV5-1, the J call TRBJ1-2; TRBD1 might be the D (5 bases). CDR1 and CDR2 from the germline V gene are SGHRS and YFSETQ. Trimming removed 7 bases at V and 4 bases at J, with 14 bases between. The CDR3 has 13 residues. The CDR3 DNA sequence: TGCGCCAGCTCCTCAGAGGGACTCTATGGCTACACCTTC. Translation: CASSSEGLYGYTF. Variable domain in full (rest from reference TRBV5-1 and TRBJ1-2): KAGVTQTPRYLIKTRGQQVTLSCSPISGHRSVSWYQQTPGQGLQFLFEYFSETQRNKGNFPGRFSGRQFSNSRSEMNVSTLELGDSALYLCASSSEGLYGYTFGSGTRLTVV.

The gene calls are TRBV18 and TRBJ1-2; unclear D gene. V was trimmed by 1 base and J by 0 bases, leaving 9 bases between them. This CDR3 contains 15 residues. Germline V CDR1 and CDR2: KGHSH, LQKENI. In nucleotides, the CDR3 is TGTGCCAGCTCACCACAAAACAGCCCTAACTATGGCTACACCTTC. Translation: CASSPQNSPNYGYTF.

This sequence joins TRBV9 and TRBJ2-1; perhaps TRBD2 as D (5 bases). The germline V gene encodes CDR1 SGDLS and CDR2 YYNGEE. This CDR3 has 14 amino acids. V was shortened by 0 bases and J by 8 bases, with 12 bases between the two germline ends. CDR3 nucleotide sequence: TGTGCCAGCAGCGTAGCTAACGGGATCGATGAGCAGTTCTTC. Translated, it gives CASSVANGIDEQFF.

The genes are TRBV29-1 and TRBJ2-1; TRBD1 agrees at 7 bases. Germline trimming cut 2 bases from V and 1 base from J; bases unmatched to any gene: 11. Germline V gene lookup returns CDR1 SQVTM and CDR2 ANQGSEA. CDR3 length: 17 amino acids. Here the CDR3 reads CSVENPQGRRSYNEQFF. CDR3 sequence (DNA): TGCAGCGTTGAAAACCCACAGGGGCGTCGGTCCTACAATGAGCAGTTCTTC.

Concerning this clone itself: The sample holds other DNA sequences that translate to the same CDR3. This chain uses TRBV5-8 with TRBJ1-6; no clear D. Germline values: CDR1 SGHTS, CDR2 YDEGEE. This CDR3 region has 13 residues. V was trimmed by 0 bases and J by 8 bases, leaving 6 bases between them. The CDR3 DNA sequence: TGTGCCAGCAGCTTGGCGGGAGATTCACCCCTCCACTTT. Encoded protein: CASSLAGDSPLHF. The full variable domain, completed using reference TRBV5-8 and TRBJ1-6, is EAGVTQSPTHLIKTRGQQATLRCSPISGHTSVYWYQQALGLGLQFLLWYDEGEERNRGNFPPRFSGRQFPNYSSELNVNALELEDSALYLCASSLAGDSPLHFGNGTRLTVT.

This clone was recorded only once. This sample includes further DNA sequences coding for the same CDR3. This chain links TRBV3-1 (or the pseudogene TRBV3-2) with TRBJ2-1; TRBD2 is a possible D gene (7 bases). The germline CDR1 and CDR2 sequences are LGHDT and YNNKEL (reference sequence). V was clipped by 3 bases and J by 10 bases, with 10 bases between them. The CDR3 spans 12 residues. The CDR3 coding sequence is TGTGCCAGCAGCCATAGGGGGGGCGAGCAGTTCTTC. It yields the protein CASSHRGGEQFF.

The V call is TRBV6-1, the J call TRBJ1-1, with D tentatively TRBD1 (6 bases). In germline, CDR1 is MNHNS, CDR2 SASEGT. Trimming removed 1 base at V and 2 bases at J, with 8 bases between. This CDR3 region has 14 residues. The CDR3 DNA sequence: TGTGCCAGCAGTGAAGGACAGGTTAACACTGAAGCTTTCTTT. This gives the protein CASSEGQVNTEAFF.

The rearrangement uses TRBV29-1 and TRBJ2-3; 7 bases line up with TRBD1. Germline CDR1 reads SQVTM; CDR2 reads ANQGSEA. The ends lost 4 bases at V and 2 bases at J; junction bases unmatched: 9. The CDR3 runs 15 residues. CDR3 nucleotides: TGCAGCGTTGGGGGACAGTCGTTCCTCACAGATACGCAGTATTTT. It is translated as CSVGGQSFLTDTQYF.